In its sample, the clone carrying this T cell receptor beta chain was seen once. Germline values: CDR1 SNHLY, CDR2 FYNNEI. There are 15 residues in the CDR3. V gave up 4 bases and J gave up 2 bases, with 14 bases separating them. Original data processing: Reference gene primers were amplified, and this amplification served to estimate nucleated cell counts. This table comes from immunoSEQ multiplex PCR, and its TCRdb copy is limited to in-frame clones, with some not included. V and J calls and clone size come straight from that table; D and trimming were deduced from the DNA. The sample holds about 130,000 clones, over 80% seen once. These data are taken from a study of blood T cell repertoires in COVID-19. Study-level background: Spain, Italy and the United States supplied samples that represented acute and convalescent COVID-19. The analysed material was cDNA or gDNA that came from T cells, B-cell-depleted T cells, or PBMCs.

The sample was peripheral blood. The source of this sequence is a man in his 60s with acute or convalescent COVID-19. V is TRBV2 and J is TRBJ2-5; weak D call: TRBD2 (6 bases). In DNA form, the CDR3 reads TGTGCCAGCAGTGGTACGCTAGCGAAACAAGAGACCCAGTACTTC. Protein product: CASSGTLAKQETQYF.